This T cell receptor (beta chain) was documented in a study of T cell repertoires in cytomegalovirus infection. General study results and limits: Carriage of CMV together with the relevant HLA was identifiable through cumulative public TCR beta family frequency. The ex vivo response was dominated by HLA-C-restricted CMV-specific TCR beta clonotypes.

TCRdb called the reads again in MiXCR, with one record for every CDR3 protein. The sample consists of some 220,000 distinct CDR3 sequences, 30% to 45% of them appearing once. A few counts support this clonotype. Antigen unknown. This CDR3 comprises 12 residues. Germline V CDR1 and CDR2: MNHNY, SVGAGI (reference sequence). V lost 6 bases and J lost 5, with 7 bases in between. This clonotype was sampled from a human donor in good health (CMV status not recorded). Some clones in this sample may be carry-over from other donors' samples. The V call is TRBV6-6, the J call TRBJ1-4; D not resolved. Sequencing was performed on CD8+ T cells from cultured PBMCs, taken from culture after CMV antigen stimulation. The CDR3 coding sequence is TGTGCCAGCAGGGGTAAAAATGAAAAACTGTTTTTT. It codes for CASRGKNEKLFF.